Below, 7 T cell receptor beta chains from the same sample are listed, as sequenced in a study of blood T cell repertoires in COVID-19. Only in-frame clones appear in the TCRdb table, and some are missing; sequencing was by immunoSEQ multiplex PCR. Here the sample spans some 99,000 clones, 70% to 90% being singletons. The specimen was peripheral blood. These receptors originate from a human donor with COVID-19, enrolled during active disease. The donor label of this sample is uncertain.

This chain links TRBV11-2 with TRBJ2-3; TRBD2 aligns across 12 bases. The CDR3 length is 17 residues. Germline V gene data show CDR1 as SGHAT and CDR2 as FQNNGV. V shed 3 bases, J shed 4 bases, and the junction held 8 bases outside the gene matches. CDR3 sequence reads: CASSLELAGGPPDTQYF. Written as DNA, the CDR3 is TGTGCCAGCAGCTTGGAGCTAGCGGGGGGGCCGCCAGATACGCAGTATTTT.

The gene calls are TRBV7-6 and TRBJ1-6; D is undetermined. With 1 base removed from V and 4 bases from J, the gap between germline ends came to 8 bases. CDR1 is SGHVS, CDR2 FNYEAQ, per germline. The CDR3 covers 15 residues. As DNA, the CDR3 is TGTGCCAGCAGCTTAGAGGCAGGTTATAATTCACCCCTCCACTTT. Translation: CASSLEAGYNSPLHF.

V and J are TRBV28 and TRBJ1-6; 11 bases map to TRBD1. Germline loops: CDR1 MDHEN, CDR2 SYDVKM. The CDR3 runs to 15 residues. Germline trimming cut 6 bases from V and 11 bases from J; bases unmatched to any gene: 9. CDR3 DNA: TGTGCCAGCAGCCTCACTCGGGACAGGGGGACACCCCTCCACTTT. Translated: CASSLTRDRGTPLHF.

V and J are TRBV18 and TRBJ1-2, with 7 bases that match TRBD1. The germline gives CDR1 KGHSH, CDR2 LQKENI. The CDR3 length is 16 residues. With V trimmed by 1 base and J by 5 bases, 10 bases remained unmatched. Here the CDR3 reads CASSPQELGQLYGYTF. In nucleotides, the CDR3 is TGTGCCAGCTCACCACAAGAGCTGGGACAGCTATATGGCTACACCTTC. The whole variable domain, filled in from reference TRBV18 and TRBJ1-2, reads NAGVMQNPRHLVRRRGQEARLRCSPMKGHSHVYWYRQLPEEGLKFMVYLQKENIIDESGMPKERFSAEFPKEGPSILRIQQVVRGDSAAYFCASSPQELGQLYGYTFGSGTRLTVV.

This chain uses TRBV7-9 with TRBJ2-7; TRBD1 agrees at 9 bases. This CDR3 region has 15 residues. CDR1 and CDR2 from the germline V gene are SEHNR and FQNEAQ (reference sequence). V was clipped by 4 bases and J by 4 bases; unmatched bases: 8. This chain's CDR3 is CASSSSGTGKYEQYF. CDR3 nucleotide sequence: TGTGCCAGCAGCTCCTCTGGGACAGGGAAATACGAGCAGTACTTC. The variable domain in full, completed from reference TRBV7-9 and TRBJ2-7, reads DTGVSQNPRHKITKRGQNVTFRCDPISEHNRLYWYRQTLGQGPEFLTYFQNEAQLEKSRLLSDRFSAERPKGSFSTLEIQRTEQGDSAMYLCASSSSGTGKYEQYFGPGTRLTVT.

The chain carries TRBV11-3 and TRBJ2-3, with a possible D match to TRBD1 (6 bases). Germline CDR1 reads SGHNT; CDR2 reads YENEEA. V was cut by 5 bases and J by 5 bases, with 17 bases left in between. CDR3 length: 15 amino acids. The CDR3 loop is CASSLQGNDGDTQYF. The DNA of the CDR3 is TGTGCCAGCAGCCTACAGGGTAATGATGGAGATACGCAGTATTTT.

The V gene is TRBV3-1 (or the pseudogene TRBV3-2), the J gene TRBJ1-2, with TRBD1 as a possible D gene (6 bases). Germline V lookup: CDR1 LGHDT, CDR2 YNNKEL (reference sequence). The CDR3 has 14 residues. Trimming stripped 3 bases from V and 3 bases from J, with 11 bases between. CDR3 nucleotide sequence: TGTGCCAGCAGCCAGCAAGGGGGAGACTATGGCTACACCTTC. It translates to CASSQQGGDYGYTF.